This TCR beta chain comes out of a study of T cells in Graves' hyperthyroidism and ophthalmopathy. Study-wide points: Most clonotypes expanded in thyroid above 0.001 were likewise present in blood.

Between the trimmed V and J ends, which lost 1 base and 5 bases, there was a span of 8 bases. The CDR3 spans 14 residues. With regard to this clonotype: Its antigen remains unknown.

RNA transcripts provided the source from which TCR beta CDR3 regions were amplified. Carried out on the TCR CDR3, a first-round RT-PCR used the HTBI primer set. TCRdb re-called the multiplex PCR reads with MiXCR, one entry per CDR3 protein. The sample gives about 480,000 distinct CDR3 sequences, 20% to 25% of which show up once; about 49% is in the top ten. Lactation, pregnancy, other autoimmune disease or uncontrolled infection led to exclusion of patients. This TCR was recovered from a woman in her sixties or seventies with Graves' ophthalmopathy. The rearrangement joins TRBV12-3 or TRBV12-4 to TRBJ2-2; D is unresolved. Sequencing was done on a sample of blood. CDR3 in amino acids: CASSLVGRTGELFF. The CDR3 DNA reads TGTGCCAGCAGTTTAGTAGGCCGGACCGGGGAGCTGTTTTTT.